This T cell receptor (beta chain) was identified during a study of CD8+ T cells in alopecia areata. The CDR3 has 14 amino acids. The junction had 3 bases not matched to a gene; V was cut back by 2 bases and J by 7 bases. Germline V lookup: CDR1 MNHEY, CDR2 SMNVEV (reference sequence). As part of sample collection, lesional scalp punch biopsies and peripheral blood were taken from alopecia areata patients. This clone has only a few counts. The authors extracted RNA and reverse transcribed it into cDNA as the sequencing template. Assay used: immunoSEQ multiplex PCR; TCRdb lists only in-frame clones, some missing. The sample lists about 180,000 clones, 59% seen once, with approximately 15% in the top ten.

V gene TRBV27 combines with J gene TRBJ1-2, with 11 bases lining up with TRBD1. The source is a human donor with alopecia areata. The source material was CD4+ T cells sorted from blood, sampled at week 0. CDR3 sequence (DNA): TGTGCCAGCAGTTTACGGACAGGGGGCCTTGGCTACACCTTC. This translates into CASSLRTGGLGYTF.